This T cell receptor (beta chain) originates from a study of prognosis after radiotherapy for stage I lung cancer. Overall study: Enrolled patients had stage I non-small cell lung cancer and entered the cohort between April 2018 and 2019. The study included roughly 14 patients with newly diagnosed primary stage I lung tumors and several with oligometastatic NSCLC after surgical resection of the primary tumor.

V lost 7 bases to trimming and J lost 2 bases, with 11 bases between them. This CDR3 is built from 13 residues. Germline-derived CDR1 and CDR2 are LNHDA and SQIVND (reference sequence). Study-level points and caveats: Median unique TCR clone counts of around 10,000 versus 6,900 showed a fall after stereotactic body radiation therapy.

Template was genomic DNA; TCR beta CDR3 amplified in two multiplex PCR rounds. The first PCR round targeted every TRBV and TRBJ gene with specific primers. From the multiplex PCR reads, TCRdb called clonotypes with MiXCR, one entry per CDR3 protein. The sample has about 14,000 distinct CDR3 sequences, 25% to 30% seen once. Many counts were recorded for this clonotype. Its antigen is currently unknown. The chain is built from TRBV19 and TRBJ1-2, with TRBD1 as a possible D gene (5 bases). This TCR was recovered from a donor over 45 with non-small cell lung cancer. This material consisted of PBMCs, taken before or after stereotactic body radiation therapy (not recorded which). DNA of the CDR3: TGTGCCAGTAAAGACAGAGGAAACTATGGCTACACCTTC. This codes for CASKDRGNYGYTF.